The 5 T cell receptor beta chains given below trace back to one sample, sequenced in a study of spatial heterogeneity in lung cancer. From the 5' RACE reads, TCRdb called clonotypes with MiXCR, one entry per CDR3 protein. The sample holds fewer than 950 distinct CDR3 sequences, under 15% seen once. Their recognized antigens are unknown. Notes on the study in general: Expanded intratumoral alpha and beta TCR counts tracked tumor mutation counts.

Described time point: sample taken at primary tumor resection. Specimen: lung tumor tissue, collected at surgery. The origin of the receptors is a male donor with early-stage non-small cell lung cancer.

By proportion, this clonotype is large (0.1 to 1%). V gene TRBV7-2 combines with J gene TRBJ2-3; possibly TRBD1 for D (5 bases). CDR3 length equals 15 residues. Germline CDR1 reads SGHTA; CDR2 reads FQGNSA. Trimming took 5 bases from V and 1 from J, leaving 13 bases between them. Written as DNA, the CDR3 is TGTGCCAGCAGCCGAACCTCACAGGGCACAGATACGCAGTATTTT. It codes for CASSRTSQGTDTQYF.

With regard to this clonotype: Germline is not matched at one junction end, which may reflect a read error. The chain couples TRBV24-1 to TRBJ2-1; a weak D match, TRBD2 (5 bases). The CDR3 loop spans 15 amino acids. CDR1 and CDR2 from the germline V gene are KGHDR and SFDVKD. The CDR3 DNA follows: TGTGTCACCAGCGGCGTCCGGAGACGGGATAATGAGCAGTTCTTC. This encodes CVTSGVRRRDNEQFF.

By its share, this clonotype is medium-sized. J is TRBJ2-3 and V is TRBV13, with D maybe TRBD1 (8 bases). Germline V CDR1 and CDR2: PRHDT, FYEKMQ (reference sequence). This CDR3 has 15 amino acids. The V end was cut by 5 bases, the J end by 4 bases, with 16 bases between. CDR3 sequence: CASSTRQGRADTQYF. The CDR3 nucleotides read TGTGCCAGCAGCACCCGACAGGGGAGGGCAGATACGCAGTATTTT.

In its sample, this clonotype is medium-sized. The V gene is TRBV27, the J gene TRBJ1-1, with a tentative D call TRBD1 (6 bases). The V gene's germline CDR1 is MNHEY and CDR2 SMNVEV (reference sequence). CDR3 length equals 13 residues. V lost 5 bases and J lost 8, with 15 bases in between. This CDR3 is CASSTARTEEAFF. The CDR3 nucleotides read TGTGCCAGCAGTACAGCCCGGACAGAAGAAGCTTTCTTT.

On this clonotype: With a much larger clone just one base away, this may be a read error. The chain employs TRBV5-1 and TRBJ2-1, with 7 bases that match TRBD1. Per germline, CDR1 SGHRS and CDR2 YFSETQ. V dropped 3 bases and J dropped 8; count of bases not matched to a gene: 11. The CDR3 loop spans 15 amino acids. This CDR3 is CASSSDGTASDEQFF. The CDR3 bases are TGCGCCAGCAGCTCCGATGGGACAGCTTCCGATGAGCAGTTCTTC.